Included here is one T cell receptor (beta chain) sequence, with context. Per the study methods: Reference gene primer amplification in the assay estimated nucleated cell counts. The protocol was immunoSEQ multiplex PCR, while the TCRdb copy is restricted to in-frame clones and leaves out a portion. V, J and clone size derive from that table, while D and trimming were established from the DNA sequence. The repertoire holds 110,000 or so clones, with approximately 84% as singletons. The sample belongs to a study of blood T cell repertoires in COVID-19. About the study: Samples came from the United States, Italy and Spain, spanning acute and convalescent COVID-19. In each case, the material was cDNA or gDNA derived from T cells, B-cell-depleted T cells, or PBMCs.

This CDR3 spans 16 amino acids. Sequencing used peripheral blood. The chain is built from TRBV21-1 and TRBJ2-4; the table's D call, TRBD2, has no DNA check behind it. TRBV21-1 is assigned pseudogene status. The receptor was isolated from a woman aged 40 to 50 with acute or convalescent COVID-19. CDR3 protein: CASSKGGGVAKNIQYF. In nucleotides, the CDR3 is TGTGCCAGCAGCAAAGGGGGCGGGGTAGCCAAAAACATTCAGTACTTC.